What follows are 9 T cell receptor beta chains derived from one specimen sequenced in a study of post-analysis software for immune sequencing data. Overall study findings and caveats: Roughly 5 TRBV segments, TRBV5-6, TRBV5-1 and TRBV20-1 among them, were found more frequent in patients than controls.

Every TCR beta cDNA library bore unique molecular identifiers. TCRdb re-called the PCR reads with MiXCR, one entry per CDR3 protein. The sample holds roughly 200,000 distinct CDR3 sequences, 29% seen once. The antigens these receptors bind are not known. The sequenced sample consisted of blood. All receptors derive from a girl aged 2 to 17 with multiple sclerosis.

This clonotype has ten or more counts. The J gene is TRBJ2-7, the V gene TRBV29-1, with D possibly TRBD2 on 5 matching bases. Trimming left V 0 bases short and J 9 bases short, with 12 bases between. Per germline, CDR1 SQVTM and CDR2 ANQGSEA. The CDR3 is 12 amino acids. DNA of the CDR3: TGCAGCGTTGAAGACGGCCGGGGATCGCAGTACTTC. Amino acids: CSVEDGRGSQYF.

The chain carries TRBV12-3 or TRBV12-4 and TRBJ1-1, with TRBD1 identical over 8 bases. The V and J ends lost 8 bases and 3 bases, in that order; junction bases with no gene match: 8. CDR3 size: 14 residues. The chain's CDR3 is CASWARGRDTEAFF. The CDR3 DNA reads TGTGCCAGCTGGGCCAGGGGGCGAGACACTGAAGCTTTCTTT.

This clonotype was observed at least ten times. The CDR3 protein is CSVEDAWVRGYTF. The CDR3 nucleotides are TGCAGCGTTGAAGATGCCTGGGTACGTGGCTACACCTTC. The gene calls are TRBV29-1 and TRBJ1-2; no definite D call. Germline CDR1 reads SQVTM; CDR2 reads ANQGSEA. The CDR3 runs 13 residues. Trimming left V 0 bases short and J 7 bases short, with 12 bases between.

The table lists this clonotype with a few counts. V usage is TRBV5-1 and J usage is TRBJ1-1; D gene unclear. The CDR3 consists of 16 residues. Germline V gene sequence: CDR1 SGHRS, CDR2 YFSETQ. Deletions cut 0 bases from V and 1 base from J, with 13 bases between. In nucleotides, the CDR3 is TGCGCCAGCAGCTTGGCCTCGTCGCGGGGGAACACTGAAGCTTTCTTT. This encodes CASSLASSRGNTEAFF.

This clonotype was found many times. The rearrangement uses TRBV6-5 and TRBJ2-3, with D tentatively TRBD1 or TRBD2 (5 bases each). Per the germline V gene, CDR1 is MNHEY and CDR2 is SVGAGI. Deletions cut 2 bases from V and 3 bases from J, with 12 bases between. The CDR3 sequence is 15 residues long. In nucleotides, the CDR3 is TGTGCCAGCAGTTACGAGGGGTGGAGGACAGATACGCAGTATTTT. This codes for CASSYEGWRTDTQYF.

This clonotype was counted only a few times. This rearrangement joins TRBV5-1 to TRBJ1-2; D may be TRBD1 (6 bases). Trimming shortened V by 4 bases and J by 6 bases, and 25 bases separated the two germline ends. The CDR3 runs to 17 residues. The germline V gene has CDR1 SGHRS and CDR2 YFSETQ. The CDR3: CASSTGGPGARFNGYTF. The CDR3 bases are TGCGCCAGCAGCACTGGGGGTCCAGGGGCGCGATTCAATGGCTACACCTTC. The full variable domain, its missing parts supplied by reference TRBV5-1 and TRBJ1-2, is KAGVTQTPRYLIKTRGQQVTLSCSPISGHRSVSWYQQTPGQGLQFLFEYFSETQRNKGNFPGRFSGRQFSNSRSEMNVSTLELGDSALYLCASSTGGPGARFNGYTFGSGTRLTVV.

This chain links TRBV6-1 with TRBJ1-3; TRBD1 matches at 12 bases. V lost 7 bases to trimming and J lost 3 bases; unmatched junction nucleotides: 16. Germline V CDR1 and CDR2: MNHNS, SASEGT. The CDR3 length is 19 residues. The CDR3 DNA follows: TGTGCCAGCAACCCAGGGGTGGGGACAGGGGGCGCGTTTGGAAACACCATATATTTT. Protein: CASNPGVGTGGAFGNTIYF.

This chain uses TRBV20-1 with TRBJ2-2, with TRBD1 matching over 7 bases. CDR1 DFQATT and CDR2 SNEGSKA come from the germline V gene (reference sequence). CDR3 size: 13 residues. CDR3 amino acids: CRVQGTNTGELFF. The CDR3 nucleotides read TGCAGAGTACAGGGGACGAACACCGGGGAGCTGTTTTTT.

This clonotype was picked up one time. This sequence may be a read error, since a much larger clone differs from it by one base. The CDR3 sequence: CAGSLGEGNYGYTF. The DNA for the CDR3 is TGTGCCGGCAGCTTGGGTGAGGGGAACTATGGCTACACCTTC. This chain links TRBV5-6 with TRBJ1-2; tentatively, D is TRBD1 (5 bases). CDR1 and CDR2 from the germline V gene are SGHDT and YYEEEE. The CDR3 length is 14 residues.